This T cell receptor (beta chain) was documented in a study of CD8 T cell repertoires and HIV-1 epitope variants. The wider study: T cells were stimulated with Twenty-five Gag and Nef peptides separately. A 10-day culture received IL-2, IL-7 and IL-15 on days 3 and 7. Separate from the cultures, 1M uncultured T cells served as baseline.

Generated by immunoSEQ multiplex PCR, the TCRdb table keeps only in-frame clones and is missing some. The data hold about 5,300 clones, with approximately 61% observed a single time. Regarding this clone: Its antigen is still unknown.

The CDR3 totals 15 residues. Germline loops: CDR1 SEHNR, CDR2 FQNEAQ (reference sequence). The V end lost 5 bases, the J end lost 1 base, and 13 bases lay between the germline ends. The gene calls are TRBV7-9 and TRBJ2-3, with D perhaps matching TRBD1 or TRBD2 (5 bases each). The origin of this receptor is a male donor with HIV. Sequenced: cultured CD8+ T cells derived from PBMCs. The CDR3 DNA follows: TGTGCCAGCAGCAGTATTCGGGACGGCACAGATACGCAGTATTTT. It translates to CASSSIRDGTDTQYF.